One sample yielded the 21 T cell receptor delta chains listed below, sequenced in a study of Vδ1+ human thymocytes. Whole-study results and caveats: Highly polyclonal TRG and TRD repertoires with Gaussian CDR3 length distributions appeared in thymus.

Sequences come from RNA converted to cDNA by reverse transcription. The CDR3 regions were amplified by multiplex PCR from V-gene primers to a constant-region primer. TCRdb called clones anew from the multiplex PCR reads with CATT. Seen here are about 73,000 delta-chain clones, around 34% observed once, and the top ten hold around 0.3%. These TCRs' antigens remain unknown. Sample: Vdelta1+ gamma-delta thymocytes from the thymus. Subset reported: FACS-sorted CD3+ TCRalphabeta- TCRVdelta1+ TCRVdelta2- thymocytes. The source of these receptors is a boy less than two years old who had congenital heart surgery.

Only a few counts were recorded for this clone. This sequence joins TRDV1 and TRDJ1; D is unresolved. The V gene's germline CDR1 is TSWWSYY and CDR2 QGS. The germline V and J ends were trimmed by 0 bases and 0 bases, with 11 bases remaining between them. The CDR3 loop spans 16 amino acids. The CDR3 sequence: CALGELGPRYTDKLIF. CDR3 sequence (DNA): TGTGCTCTTGGGGAACTGGGTCCCCGGTACACCGATAAACTCATCTTT.

In the case of this clone: One end of the junction fails to match germline, which may point to a read error. V gene TRDV2 combines with J gene TRDJ3; D perhaps matches TRDD3 (5 bases). CDR1 is GEAIGNYY, CDR2 EKD, per germline. The CDR3 contains 22 residues. The CDR3 sequence is CATFTHLISEGGSSWYTRQMFF. The CDR3 bases are TGTGCCACCTTTACCCATCTGATAAGTGAGGGGGGCAGCTCCTGGTACACCCGACAGATGTTTTTC.

This clone was counted between two and nine times. Other DNA sequences in the same sample also yield this CDR3. The chain combines TRDV2 with TRDJ1, with a possible D match to TRDD3 (6 bases). The CDR3 loop spans 11 amino acids. Germline lookup yields CDR1 GEAIGNYY and CDR2 EKD. V was pared by 0 bases and J by 14 bases, with 12 bases between. The CDR3: CACDTGLGGIF. CDR3 DNA: TGTGCCTGTGACACCGGACTGGGAGGTATCTTT.

The chain carries TRDV1 and TRDJ1; D is perhaps TRDD2 (5 bases). Germline assignment: CDR1 TSWWSYY and CDR2 QGS. The CDR3 runs 17 residues. Trimming shortened V by 5 bases and J by 8 bases, and 27 bases separated the two germline ends. The CDR3 region is CALGIGGTIPPSRKLIF. As DNA, the CDR3 is TGTGCTCTTGGGATAGGAGGGACCATTCCTCCCTCCCGCAAACTCATCTTT.

The chain has TRDV1 and TRDJ1; a weak D match, TRDD3 (5 bases). The CDR3 spans 17 residues. Germline lookup yields CDR1 TSWWSYY and CDR2 QGS. Trimming stripped 2 bases from V and 5 bases from J, with 21 bases between. CDR3 protein: CALGEISPFTGSDKLIF. Written as DNA, the CDR3 is TGTGCTCTTGGGGAAATCTCACCATTTACTGGTTCTGATAAACTCATCTTT.

The rearrangement joins TRDV1 to TRDJ1; TRDD2 matches 9 bases. The V and J ends lost 1 base and 2 bases, in that order; junction bases with no gene match: 26. Germline CDR1 and CDR2: TSWWSYY and QGS. This CDR3 has 23 residues. The CDR3 is CALGEQRPAPFLRGVHGTDKLIF. Written as DNA, the CDR3 is TGTGCTCTTGGGGAACAAAGGCCGGCCCCCTTCCTACGAGGGGTCCACGGGACCGATAAACTCATCTTT.

The chain links TRDV1 to TRDJ1; 8 bases agree with TRDD3. The germline gives CDR1 TSWWSYY, CDR2 QGS. J was trimmed by 0 bases and V by 8 bases; bases with no gene match: 11. The CDR3 is 16 amino acids. CDR3 sequence reads: CALTEGDMIYTDKLIF. Written as DNA, the CDR3 is TGTGCTCTTACTGAGGGGGATATGATATACACCGATAAACTCATCTTT.

The V call is TRDV1, the J call TRDJ1; possible D gene TRDD3, 6 bases. The germline V gene has CDR1 TSWWSYY and CDR2 QGS. The CDR3 loop spans 18 amino acids. V was clipped by 0 bases and J by 8 bases, with 25 bases between them. The CDR3 loop is CALGELPSGWGRDIKLIF. For the CDR3, the DNA is TGTGCTCTTGGGGAACTCCCCTCAGGCTGGGGTCGCGACATAAAACTCATCTTT.

The V call is TRDV1, the J call TRDJ1, with 9 positions matching TRDD2. Trimming took 1 base from V and 7 from J; bases not matched to a gene: 37. Germline V gene sequence: CDR1 TSWWSYY, CDR2 QGS. This CDR3 region has 25 residues. The CDR3 DNA is TGTGCTCTTGGGGAACAATACCGGTGGCCTTCCTACGTGGAGGGGCACAGGGGGATCCCCGTTAAACTCATCTTT. This translates into CALGEQYRWPSYVEGHRGIPVKLIF.

This chain joins TRDV1 and TRDJ1; D uncertain. The CDR3 spans 21 residues. Trimming stripped 4 bases from V and 0 bases from J, with 30 bases between. Germline CDR1 reads TSWWSYY; CDR2 reads QGS. CDR3 sequence reads: CALGANIPPLRFTQYTDKLIF. In nucleotides, the CDR3 is TGTGCTCTTGGGGCCAACATCCCTCCCCTCCGCTTCACACAATACACCGATAAACTCATCTTT.

Note on this clone: Within the sample, other DNA sequences also encode this same CDR3. The chain has TRDV1 and TRDJ1; D is perhaps TRDD3 (6 bases). The CDR3 runs to 17 residues. V shed 0 bases and J shed 1 base, with 15 bases lying between them. Germline CDR1 is TSWWSYY and CDR2 is QGS. The CDR3 region is CALGELWGIRGTDKLIF. The CDR3 nucleotides read TGTGCTCTTGGGGAACTCTGGGGTATACGTGGCACCGATAAACTCATCTTT.

This clone was detected a few times. The rearrangement uses TRDV1 and TRDJ1; 9 nucleotides align to TRDD3. CDR3 length: 18 residues. Germline V gene sequence: CDR1 TSWWSYY, CDR2 QGS. V trimming: 4 bases; J trimming: 4 bases; junction bases outside the gene matches: 16. CDR3 region: CALGGWGPFVLGDDKLIF. DNA of the CDR3: TGTGCTCTTGGGGGCTGGGGACCCTTTGTACTGGGGGACGATAAACTCATCTTT.

The rearrangement joins TRDV1 to TRDJ1, with 8 bases identical to TRDD3. After removal of 0 bases from V and 0 bases from J, the junction contained 9 bases not matched to a gene. The CDR3 has 18 residues. CDR1 TSWWSYY and CDR2 QGS come from the germline V gene. CDR3 residues: CALGELLPWGTYTDKLIF. Written as DNA, the CDR3 is TGTGCTCTTGGGGAACTACTACCCTGGGGGACTTACACCGATAAACTCATCTTT.

The chain employs TRDV1 and TRDJ1, with TRDD3 matching over 10 bases. Germline V gives CDR1 TSWWSYY, CDR2 QGS. The CDR3 has 21 residues. V was clipped by 3 bases and J by 0 bases; unmatched bases: 19. The CDR3 nucleotides read TGTGCTCTTGGGGAGAAGGGTCAAGGGTACTGGGGGATTCCGTACACCGATAAACTCATCTTT. It encodes CALGEKGQGYWGIPYTDKLIF.

The V gene is TRDV1, the J gene TRDJ1, with 8 bases that match TRDD3. The CDR3 consists of 21 residues. The ends lost 4 bases at V and 4 bases at J; junction bases unmatched: 26. CDR1 is TSWWSYY and CDR2 is QGS in the germline V gene. The CDR3 DNA is TGTGCTCTTGGGGGATTTCCCTTAGTATGGGGGATGCCCCAGTTAAACGATAAACTCATCTTT. It yields the protein CALGGFPLVWGMPQLNDKLIF.

This clone was found a few times. The rearrangement uses TRDV1 and TRDJ1; D is unresolved. The V gene lost 5 bases and the J gene lost 3 bases, with 7 bases spanning the gap. Germline V lookup: CDR1 TSWWSYY, CDR2 QGS. This CDR3 spans 12 amino acids. Here the CDR3 reads CALGLGADKLIF. The CDR3 DNA reads as TGTGCTCTTGGGTTAGGCGCCGATAAACTCATCTTT.

This chain uses TRDV2 with TRDJ1; the D is unclear. CDR1 is GEAIGNYY, CDR2 EKD, per germline. V was trimmed by 9 bases and J by 9 bases, leaving 16 bases between them. CDR3 length: 11 residues. CDR3 coding DNA: TGTGCCACCCATTTGGCCAATCAACTCATCTTT. This sequence encodes CATHLANQLIF.

The J gene is TRDJ1, the V gene TRDV2, with 11 bases aligning to TRDD3. The CDR3 is made up of 20 amino acids. CDR1 is GEAIGNYY, CDR2 EKD, per germline. J gave up 0 bases and V 6 bases, and 20 bases lay outside the gene matches. CDR3 nucleotides: TGTGCCTGTTCGACCTACTGGGGGATAGGACAGGGGTTCTACACCGATAAACTCATCTTT. As protein: CACSTYWGIGQGFYTDKLIF.

This clone was seen only a few times. The J gene is TRDJ1, the V gene TRDV1, with 8 bases that match TRDD3. Germline assignment: CDR1 TSWWSYY and CDR2 QGS. The CDR3 runs to 18 residues. J was trimmed by 6 bases and V by 7 bases; bases with no gene match: 22. The CDR3 loop is CALAPLPTGELGVNKLIF. The CDR3, as DNA: TGTGCTCTTGCCCCCCTACCTACCGGCGAACTGGGGGTGAATAAACTCATCTTT.

This clone is medium-sized. The chain has TRDV2 and TRDJ1; D is ambiguous. V was shortened by 2 bases and J by 1 base, with 19 bases between the two germline ends. Germline CDR1 is GEAIGNYY and CDR2 is EKD. The CDR3 sequence is 17 residues long. In DNA form, the CDR3 reads TGTGCCTGTGACATGCCCCCGAGGATTGGGACCACCGATAAACTCATCTTT. This gives the protein CACDMPPRIGTTDKLIF.

The V gene remains uncalled, whereas the J gene is TRDJ1; TRDD3 reflects the table's D call only, with no check against the DNA. The CDR3 contains 13 residues. CDR3 protein: CSGGWGYTDKLIF. The CDR3 region has the DNA TGCTCTGGGGGATGGGGGTACACCGATAAACTCATCTTT.